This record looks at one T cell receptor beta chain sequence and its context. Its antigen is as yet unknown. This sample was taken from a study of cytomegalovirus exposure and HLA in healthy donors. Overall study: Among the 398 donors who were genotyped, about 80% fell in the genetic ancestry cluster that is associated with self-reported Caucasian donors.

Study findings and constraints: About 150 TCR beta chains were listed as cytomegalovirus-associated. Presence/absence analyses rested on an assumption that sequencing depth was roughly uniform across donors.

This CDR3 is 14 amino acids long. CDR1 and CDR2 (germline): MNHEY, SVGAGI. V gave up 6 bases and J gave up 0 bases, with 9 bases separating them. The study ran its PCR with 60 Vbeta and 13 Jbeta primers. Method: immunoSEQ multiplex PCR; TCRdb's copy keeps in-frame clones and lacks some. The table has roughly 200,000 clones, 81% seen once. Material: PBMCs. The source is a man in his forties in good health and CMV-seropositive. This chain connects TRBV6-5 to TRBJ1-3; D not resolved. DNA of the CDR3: TGTGCCAGCAGGCCCGGGTTCTCTGGAAACACCATATATTTT. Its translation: CASRPGFSGNTIYF.